This T cell receptor (beta chain) was sequenced for a study of shared clonotypes between healthy human individuals. V gave up 0 bases and J gave up 0 bases, with 6 bases separating them. CDR1 and CDR2 from the germline V gene are MGHRA and YSYEKL. The CDR3 length is 15 residues. This table comes from immunoSEQ multiplex PCR, and its TCRdb copy is limited to in-frame clones, with some not included. The sample includes over 1.5 million clones, 95% to 99% seen only once; the top ten take 0.4% to 0.55%. Memory CD4+ cells were the fraction left after CD45RA+ naive selection. The sample taken for sequencing was naive CD4+ T cells sorted from blood. Sample subset: CD45RA+ positively selected. The chain carries TRBV4-1 and TRBJ1-5, with no clear D. This clonotype was sampled from a man aged 25-45 years in good health. The DNA of the CDR3 is TGCGCCAGCAGCCAAGATCGGCTTAGCAATCAGCCCCAGCATTTT. Translating it yields CASSQDRLSNQPQHF.